This is a list of T cell receptor beta chains from one sample in a study of blood T cell repertoires in COVID-19. Assay: immunoSEQ multiplex PCR; the TCRdb copy retains only in-frame clones and omits some. Counted here are some 220,000 clones, around 83% occurring once; the ten biggest clones make up approximately 10%. Material: peripheral blood. These receptors all come from a middle-aged man with active or convalescent COVID-19. Both conserved end residues are part of each CDR3. For some rows the clone size is stated as once, few or many, or as a class when expanded; others skip it.

.	TRBJ2-7	TRBV2	CASQKDSSEQYF
few	TRBJ1-2	TRBV7-2	CASSLGWTVDYGYTF
.	TRBJ1-6	TRBV3-1/TRBV3-2	CASRGQGNSPLHF
.	TRBJ2-7	TRBV20-1	CSAYRGGEQYF
.	TRBJ1-2	TRBV29-1	CSVMDTTNYGYTF
.	TRBJ2-3	TRBV29-1	CSALAVGDTQYF
.	TRBJ2-1	TRBV9	CASSVSRTSNEQFF
.	TRBJ1-1	TRBV4-3	CASSQDQGALNTEAFF
.	TRBJ2-7	TRBV6-2/TRBV6-3	CASSYPGLAGAEQYF
.	TRBJ1-2	TRBV3-1/TRBV3-2	CASSPWTGRGYGYTF
.	TRBJ2-5	TRBV18	CASSPVRGAAETQYF
.	TRBJ2-3	TRBV7-9	CASSATGGPDTQYF
.	TRBJ2-5	TRBV12-3/TRBV12-4	CASSLTSVETQYF
.	TRBJ1-2	TRBV5-4	CASSRDRGDYGYTF
.	TRBJ2-1	TRBV21-1	CASLQGGSYNEQFF
few	TRBJ1-5	TRBV7-2	CASSLFQGKDQPQHF
.	TRBJ2-1	TRBV18	CASFSGGPSSYNEQFF
.	TRBJ2-3	TRBV7-6	CASSPTNADTQYF
.	TRBJ2-3	TRBV5-4	CASSLLAGDTQYF
.	TRBJ2-7	TRBV19	CASSYKALATISYEQYF
.	TRBJ2-1	TRBV5-4	CASSLSGGAENEQFF
.	TRBJ2-1	TRBV5-1	CASSYPGGPSNEQFF
.	TRBJ2-1	TRBV9	CASSARPSSYNEQFF
.	TRBJ2-7	TRBV6-2/TRBV6-3	CASSTWTGGREQYF
.	TRBJ1-4	TRBV24-1	CATSDPGTGGEKLFF
.	TRBJ2-5	TRBV4-2	CASSQDWAPRETQYF
.	TRBJ1-1	TRBV7-2	CASSLAQATEAFF
once	TRBJ2-7	TRBV12-3/TRBV12-4	CASSFSYEQYF
.	TRBJ1-1	TRBV19	CASRTQGGTEAFF
.	TRBJ2-1	TRBV6-5	CASRPYWGDYNEQFF
once	TRBJ2-3	TRBV6-5	CASSYRGAVDTQYF
few	TRBJ1-2	TRBV27	CASSHTGTGYGYTF
.	TRBJ2-1	TRBV5-1	CASSSRLAGSYNEQFF
.	TRBJ1-6	TRBV18	CASSKDRGFSPLHF
few	TRBJ2-1	TRBV7-9	CASSFGTYNEQFF